This T cell receptor (beta chain) stems from a study of long-term antiretroviral therapy in people with HIV. V trimming: 5 bases; J trimming: 11 bases; junction bases outside the gene matches: 18. CDR1 is GTSNPN, CDR2 SVGIG, per germline (reference sequence). CDR3 size: 15 residues. An immunoSEQ assay, version v3.0, was performed at survey level. The table came from immunoSEQ multiplex PCR; TCRdb's copy has only in-frame clones and leaves some out. The sample has 25,000 to 35,000 clones; almost 97% are singletons. The starting material was unsorted PBMCs, obtained 6.9 years after starting antiretroviral therapy. The receptor was derived from a man aged 30 to 39 with HIV. The chain employs TRBV30 and TRBJ1-1; 9 bases are a match to TRBD1. The DNA of the CDR3 is TGTGCCTGGGGACCGTCGGGACAGGGAAGATCGGGGGCTTTCTTT. Translated: CAWGPSGQGRSGAFF.